Described below is a single T cell receptor (beta chain) sequence and its context. The data were obtained in a study of shared clonotypes between healthy human individuals. About the study: Three plates were used per donor for CD4 naive, three for CD4 memory, two for CD8 naive and one for CD8 memory.

Genomic DNA per cell subset filled all wells of several immunoSEQ plates. Sequencing was performed with immunoSEQ multiplex PCR; in TCRdb, only in-frame clones are kept and a portion is missing. This table has about 1.9 million clones, 80% to 95% appearing once. Positively selected for CCR7, the CD45RO-negative cells used as naive CD8 cells excluded terminally differentiated effector memory CD45RA+ cells. CDR1 and CDR2 from the germline V gene are SGDLS and YYNGEE. V gave up 0 bases and J gave up 4 bases; unmatched junction bases: 6. This CDR3 has 15 amino acids. The V and J genes are TRBV9 and TRBJ1-1, with TRBD1 matching over 7 bases. This receptor was obtained from a man aged 18 to 30 in good health. Some clones in this sample may be carry-over from other donors' samples. The sample comprised naive CD8+ T cells from PBMCs. The CDR3 DNA is TGTGCCAGCAGCGTAGCTACAGGGGTGGGCACTGAAGCTTTCTTT. It is translated as CASSVATGVGTEAFF.